This TCR beta chain appears in the sequencing data of a study of blood T cells in healthy people across ages. This clonotype turned up a few times. Its target is not known. Primed by a sample-barcoded 5' primer and a J-beta primer mix, a second PCR proceeded for about 6 to 11 cycles. TCRdb processed the 5' RACE reads anew with MiXCR; each CDR3 protein has one entry. The data show hundreds of thousands of distinct CDR3 sequences, approximately 21% seen once. Whole-study results and caveats: It was the long-lived donors that had more naive CD4+ cells and higher diversity than aged donors.

Each individual donor underwent a draw of ten milliliters of peripheral blood. Sequencing was performed on blood. This clonotype was obtained from a man aged 70 or older in good health.

CDR3 sequence (DNA): TGTGCCAGCAATCGGGAGGGGTACAATGAGCAGTTCTTC. It is translated as CASNREGYNEQFF. The chain is built from TRBV27 and TRBJ2-1; 8 bases match TRBD2. The V and J ends lost 7 bases and 4 bases, in that order; junction bases with no gene match: 3. Germline CDR1 is MNHEY and CDR2 is SMNVEV (reference sequence). This CDR3 comprises 13 residues.